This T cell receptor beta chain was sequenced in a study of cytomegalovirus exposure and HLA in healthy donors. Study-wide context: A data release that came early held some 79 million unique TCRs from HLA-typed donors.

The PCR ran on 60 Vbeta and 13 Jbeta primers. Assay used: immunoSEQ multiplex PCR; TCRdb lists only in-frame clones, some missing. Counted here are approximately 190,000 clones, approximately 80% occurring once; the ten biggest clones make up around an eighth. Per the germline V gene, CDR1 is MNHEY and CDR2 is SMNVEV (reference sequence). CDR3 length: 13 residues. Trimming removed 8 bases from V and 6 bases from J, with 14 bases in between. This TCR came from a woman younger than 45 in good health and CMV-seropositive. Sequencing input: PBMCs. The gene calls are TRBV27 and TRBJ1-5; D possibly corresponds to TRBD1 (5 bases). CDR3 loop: CASGAADGQPQHF. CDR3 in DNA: TGTGCCAGCGGGGCCGCGGACGGTCAGCCCCAGCATTTT.